The following is a T cell receptor beta chain sequence with its context. Its antigen is not yet known. The CDR3 end is not reached by the read, which stops 3 residues before it; the germline J gene fills it in. Every participant had a single incident cervical HPV16 infection, and women with prevalent HPV16 infections were excluded. Cervical HPV DNA was detected by MY09/MY11 PCR, and genotyping was performed by dot-blot hybridization. Under 17 mL of heparinized blood was centrifuged, after which the buffy coat was aliquoted, frozen at -30 degrees C, and then stored at -80 degrees C. QIAGEN kits were used to extract genomic DNA from buffy coat specimens. Sequences MNHNS (CDR1) and SASEGT (CDR2) are obtained from the germline V gene. The junction shows trimming of 5 bases on V and 4 bases on J, and the gene matches do not reach 9 bases of it. From the cysteine up to the phenylalanine, the CDR3 has a length of 15 residues. Part of the CDR3 DNA is given, 36 bases translated from base 1.

The sample belongs to a study of T cells in women clearing cervical HPV infection listed by TCRdb under 2018. In terms of the full investigation: The cases were about 25 women with histologically confirmed HPV16-related CIN3 or worse, and 2 of these cases were invasive cancers. Controls were 25 women whose single incident HPV16 infection cleared within 12 months without precancer or cancer developing. Case blood was taken at the visit when the lesion was first identified, whereas control blood was taken when infection was no longer detected. Among cases, blood sampling came a median of roughly 150 days after lesion detection, with an interquartile range of roughly 85 to 220 days. Since HLA typing was available for only a few women, HLA type could not be ruled out as a confounder. Nested within Costa Rica's Guanacaste HPV Natural History Study, an exploratory proof-of-principle case-control study compared TCR repertoires across cervical HPV16 outcomes. Cases and controls were matched on age within five years and on year of sample collection. Cases had a median age of roughly 36 years and controls had a median age of around 40, with no significant differences in baseline characteristics. In the parent cohort, roughly 10,000 women aged 18 or older were enrolled in Guanacaste, Costa Rica, during 1993 to 1994 and were followed for roughly 7 years. Five blinded duplicates per group were added as quality controls, so that 60 or so samples were obtained: some 50 participants and some 10 replicates.

Here is what the overall study found, with its caveats: Because the number of T cells in each sample was unknown, differences in richness could reflect differing T-cell content rather than repertoire biology. TRBV6-7 relative abundance was lower in cases than in controls (approximately 0.11% versus 0.16%; Bonferroni P = 0.0008). TCR repertoire richness was significantly higher in CIN3+ cases than in controls across sequencing depths, while evenness did not differ. Whether associations preceded infection or resulted from infection could not be shown with the cross-sectional design, and effector/memory subsets and HPV-specific T cells were not isolated. Cases were distinguished from controls with an estimated AUC of 0.7 to 0.85 by random forest classifiers combining richness and V gene abundances.

Using the immunoSEQ assay, multiplex PCR amplified TCR beta CDR3 regions from an average of about 1.1 ug of genomic DNA per sample. The assay corrected primer bias using a complete synthetic TCR repertoire to establish an amplification baseline. Amplicons were sequenced on the Illumina platform. Under the source paper's analysis protocol: Sequences were error-corrected by clustering with frequency ratios and a modified nearest-neighbor algorithm, then analyzed in the immunoSEQ Analyzer with IMGT gene definitions. TCR richness and evenness were averaged over 20 rarefaction repeats at each rarefaction depth, excluding samples with fewer sequences than the depth. Relative abundances of V, D and J genes were compared between groups using Wilcoxon rank sum tests, with FDR correction applied. Blinded duplicates gave an intraclass correlation of around 95% for TCR richness and an average of around 76% across 70 or so gene segments. The table was pulled from immuneACCESS by TCRdb, which kept in-frame rearrangements only. Such tables lose some clones; where checked, under half of the loss comes from unresolved V genes, and the rest has no known cause. V, J and clone size were drawn from that table, and D and trimming were deduced from the DNA. The table for this sample lists about 35,000 clones. The ten largest account for roughly 6.5% of the sample.

The rearranged chain carries TRBV6-1 and TRBJ1-2, with 8 bases matching TRBD1. Sequencing was carried out using blood buffy coat. The sequence came from a woman aged 18 to 75 with a cervical HPV16 infection that either progressed to CIN3+ or cleared (not recorded which). The CDR3 protein is CASSKDRGWTYGYTF. The CDR3 DNA, read in part, is TGTGCCAGCAGTAAAGACAGGGGATGGACCTATGGC.